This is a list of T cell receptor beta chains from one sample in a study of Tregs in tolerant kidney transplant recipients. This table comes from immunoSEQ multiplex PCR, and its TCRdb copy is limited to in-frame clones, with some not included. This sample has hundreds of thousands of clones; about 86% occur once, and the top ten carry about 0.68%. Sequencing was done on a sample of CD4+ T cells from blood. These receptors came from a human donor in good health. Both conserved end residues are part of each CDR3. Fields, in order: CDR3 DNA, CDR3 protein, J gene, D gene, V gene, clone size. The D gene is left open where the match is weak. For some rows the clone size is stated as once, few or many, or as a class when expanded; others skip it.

TGTGCCAGCTCCTCGACTAGCGGGGGGGACAATGAGCAGTTCTTC	CASSSTSGGDNEQFF	TRBJ2-1	TRBD2	TRBV18	.
TGTGCCTGGAGTTCGGACAGGGCCGGAGGCTACACCTTC	CAWSSDRAGGYTF	TRBJ1-2	TRBD1	TRBV30	.
TGTGCCAGCAGCCAGGGGGACAGGGTAGAGACCCAGTACTTC	CASSQGDRVETQYF	TRBJ2-5	TRBD1	TRBV14	.
TGCACCAGCAGCCAAGAGGAGCGGGGGGTATCTCCCGAAGAGCTGTTTTTT	CTSSQEERGVSPEELFF	TRBJ2-2	.	TRBV1	once
TGTGCCAGCTCACCATTGGAGAACACTGAAGCTTTCTTT	CASSPLENTEAFF	TRBJ1-1	.	TRBV18	.
TGTGCCAGCAGTGTGCTTTCAGATACGCAGTATTTT	CASSVLSDTQYF	TRBJ2-3	.	TRBV2	.
TGTGCCATCAGTGGGGGACAGGGGGCCGGAGATACGCAGTATTTT	CAISGGQGAGDTQYF	TRBJ2-3	TRBD1	TRBV10-3	.
TGTGCCTGGAGTGAGGGAGTAGCTGGAAACACCATATATTTT	CAWSEGVAGNTIYF	TRBJ1-3	.	TRBV30	.
TGTGCCAGCAGGCCTTTTGGGGGGACAGATACGCAGTATTTT	CASRPFGGTDTQYF	TRBJ2-3	.	TRBV2	.
TGTGCCAGCAGCTTAGAATGGGACTCGGAGACCCAGTACTTC	CASSLEWDSETQYF	TRBJ2-5	.	TRBV7-8	.
TGCGCCAGCAGCACCGGGGGGCGGGAGACCCAGTACTTC	CASSTGGRETQYF	TRBJ2-5	.	TRBV5-1	.
TGCGCCAGCAGCCTTAGCGGGAGGAGCTTCTCCTACAATGAGCAGTTCTTC	CASSLSGRSFSYNEQFF	TRBJ2-1	TRBD2	TRBV5-1	once
TGCGCCAGCAGCCAAGAAGGGTCCACAGATACGCAGTATTTT	CASSQEGSTDTQYF	TRBJ2-3	.	TRBV4-1	.
TGTGCCAGCAGCCATGGGGGCCCAGATACGCAGTATTTT	CASSHGGPDTQYF	TRBJ2-3	.	TRBV7-3	.
TGTGCCAGCAGACGGTCGGGACAGCGGGGGACTGAAGCTTTCTTT	CASRRSGQRGTEAFF	TRBJ1-1	TRBD1	TRBV11-2	.
TGTGCCAGCAGCCAAGGTTCGGGCCCCCTTTACGAGCAGTACTTC	CASSQGSGPLYEQYF	TRBJ2-7	.	TRBV4-2	.
TGTGCCAGCAGCTTAGGCGGGGGGCATAACTACGAGCAGTACTTC	CASSLGGGHNYEQYF	TRBJ2-7	.	TRBV13	.
TGCGCCAGCAGCCAAGGGTCGGGGTTCGTTCAGCCCCAGCATTTT	CASSQGSGFVQPQHF	TRBJ1-5	.	TRBV4-1	.
TGTGCCAGTAGGGCCTCTGACAGGGGCACCGGGGAGCTGTTTTTT	CASRASDRGTGELFF	TRBJ2-2	TRBD1	TRBV19	.
TGCGCCAGCAGCTTGGACCCCAAGGGGAATGAGCAGTTCTTC	CASSLDPKGNEQFF	TRBJ2-1	.	TRBV5-1	.
TGTGCCAGCAGCTTAGTGTCCGGCGTAGGGAACGAGCAGTACTTC	CASSLVSGVGNEQYF	TRBJ2-7	.	TRBV11-3	.
TGTGCCAGCAGCAGTAGCGGGAATCCGTTCTTC	CASSSSGNPFF	TRBJ2-1	TRBD2	TRBV9	once
TGCAGCGTTGAAGGAAACAGGATTGAGCAGTTCTTC	CSVEGNRIEQFF	TRBJ2-1	.	TRBV29-1	.
TGCGCCAGCAGCGGCGGGCCTTCCGATTACGAGCAGTACTTC	CASSGGPSDYEQYF	TRBJ2-7	.	TRBV5-1	.
TGTGCCAGTAGTATAGGAGCGGGGGGAGGGGAGACCCAGTACTTC	CASSIGAGGGETQYF	TRBJ2-5	TRBD2	TRBV19	few
TGTGCCAGCAGTTACTCGACTACAACCTACGAGCAGTACTTC	CASSYSTTTYEQYF	TRBJ2-7	.	TRBV6-5	.
TGCGCCAGCAGCTCCGGGACAGGGCCATACAATGAGCAGTTCTTC	CASSSGTGPYNEQFF	TRBJ2-1	TRBD1	TRBV5-1	.
TGTGCCAGCATGCGGGAGGGGATCTACAATGAGCAGTTCTTC	CASMREGIYNEQFF	TRBJ2-1	TRBD2	TRBV18	.
TGCAGCGTTTTTTTCGGGAGCACTGAAGCTTTCTTT	CSVFFGSTEAFF	TRBJ1-1	.	TRBV29-1	.
TGTGCCAGCAGTTTAAGGGGGCGGGGGTACCTAGATACGCAGTATTTT	CASSLRGRGYLDTQYF	TRBJ2-3	.	TRBV27	.
TGTGCCTGGAGTGAATACCTCTACAGGGTCCCCCCACGGATGGCCAAAAACATTCAGTACTTC	CAWSEYLYRVPPRMAKNIQYF	TRBJ2-4	.	TRBV30	.
TGTGCCAGCAGCTTAGGGGGTCCTTCAGGGTATCTCTACACCTTC	CASSLGGPSGYLYTF	TRBJ1-2	.	TRBV7-8	.
TGTGCCATCAGTGACCCCACGGCGGGGGGGCTGTACAATGAGCAGTTCTTC	CAISDPTAGGLYNEQFF	TRBJ2-1	TRBD2	TRBV10-3	.
TGCGCCAGCAGACTTCAGGGGGGGTCTGAAGCTTTCTTT	CASRLQGGSEAFF	TRBJ1-1	TRBD1	TRBV5-1	.
TGTGCCAGCAGCTTCGTGGCAGGGGGCCTCTCTGGGGCCAACGTCCTGACTTTC	CASSFVAGGLSGANVLTF	TRBJ2-6	TRBD1	TRBV7-9	once
TGTGCCAGCTCCCCCGGGGGGAGCTGGGAGAACACTGAAGCTTTCTTT	CASSPGGSWENTEAFF	TRBJ1-1	.	TRBV7-3	.
TGTGCCAGCAGCTTTAGACAGGTCTCTGGAAACACCATATATTTT	CASSFRQVSGNTIYF	TRBJ1-3	.	TRBV7-2	.
TGTGCCAGCATTACCATCAGGGGCCCTGGAAACACCATATATTTT	CASITIRGPGNTIYF	TRBJ1-3	.	TRBV6-8	few
TGTGCCAGTAGTTCCCGGACTAGCGGGAGAAAGGATGAGCAGTTCTTC	CASSSRTSGRKDEQFF	TRBJ2-1	TRBD2	TRBV19	.
TGCGCCAGCAGCCCAAATCCGGGACAGGGGGCACTCGAGCAGTACTTC	CASSPNPGQGALEQYF	TRBJ2-7	TRBD1	TRBV5-1	once
TGTGCCAGCAGCCCCCGTGGAGGGAGGGACAGGGAGTATGGCTACACCTTC	CASSPRGGRDREYGYTF	TRBJ1-2	TRBD1	TRBV7-9	.
TGTGCCAGCAGCTTACGACGGATAAGCAATCAGCCCCAGCATTTT	CASSLRRISNQPQHF	TRBJ1-5	.	TRBV7-6	.
TGCGCCAGCAGCGAACAGGGAAGTGAGACCCAGTACTTC	CASSEQGSETQYF	TRBJ2-5	.	TRBV5-1	.
TGTGCCAGCAGCGCCCGGACGGACATGAACACTGAAGCTTTCTTT	CASSARTDMNTEAFF	TRBJ1-1	.	TRBV7-9	.
TGTGCCAGCAGCGTAGAACTGGGCTCCTACGAGCAGTACTTC	CASSVELGSYEQYF	TRBJ2-7	.	TRBV9	.
TGTGCCAGCAGTGTGAAGGGAGAGGGCTATGGCTACACCTTC	CASSVKGEGYGYTF	TRBJ1-2	.	TRBV6-1	.
TGTGCCAGCAGCTTGAGGGGTAATGAAAAACTGTTTTTT	CASSLRGNEKLFF	TRBJ1-4	.	TRBV5-4	.
TGCGCCAGCAGCTTGGGAGGTAGTTCAGATACGCAGTATTTT	CASSLGGSSDTQYF	TRBJ2-3	.	TRBV5-1	.
TGTGCCAGCAGTGAAGGAGGTATGAACACTGAAGCTTTCTTT	CASSEGGMNTEAFF	TRBJ1-1	.	TRBV6-5	few
TGTGCCAGTAGTATCTTACTTAACTATGGCTACACCTTC	CASSILLNYGYTF	TRBJ1-2	.	TRBV19	few
TGCGCCAGCAGCGCGGGAAGGGAGGACTATGGCTACACCTTC	CASSAGREDYGYTF	TRBJ1-2	.	TRBV10-1	.
TGTGCCACCAGCAGAGTAGGGGCCGCCTACGAGCAGTACTTC	CATSRVGAAYEQYF	TRBJ2-7	.	TRBV15	.
TGTGCCAGCAGTGCTCCGGGACTAGCGGGAGTCGAGCAGTACTTC	CASSAPGLAGVEQYF	TRBJ2-7	TRBD2	TRBV2	.
TGTGCCAGCAGTTTCCTCCCCGTCTCTGGAAACACCATATATTTT	CASSFLPVSGNTIYF	TRBJ1-3	.	TRBV6-6	.
TGTGCCACCAGCGGAGGTCGGGGGGGGAGCACAGATACGCAGTATTTT	CATSGGRGGSTDTQYF	TRBJ2-3	TRBD2	TRBV15	.
TGCAGCGTCGGGACAGGGAACACTGAAGCTTTCTTT	CSVGTGNTEAFF	TRBJ1-1	TRBD1	TRBV29-1	.
TGTGCCAGTAGTAAGGGGCGACAGGGATTCGGCTACACCTTC	CASSKGRQGFGYTF	TRBJ1-2	TRBD1	TRBV19	once
TGTGCCAGCAGGACCGGGACAGGGGGTCATTCACCCCTCCACTTT	CASRTGTGGHSPLHF	TRBJ1-6	TRBD1	TRBV2	.